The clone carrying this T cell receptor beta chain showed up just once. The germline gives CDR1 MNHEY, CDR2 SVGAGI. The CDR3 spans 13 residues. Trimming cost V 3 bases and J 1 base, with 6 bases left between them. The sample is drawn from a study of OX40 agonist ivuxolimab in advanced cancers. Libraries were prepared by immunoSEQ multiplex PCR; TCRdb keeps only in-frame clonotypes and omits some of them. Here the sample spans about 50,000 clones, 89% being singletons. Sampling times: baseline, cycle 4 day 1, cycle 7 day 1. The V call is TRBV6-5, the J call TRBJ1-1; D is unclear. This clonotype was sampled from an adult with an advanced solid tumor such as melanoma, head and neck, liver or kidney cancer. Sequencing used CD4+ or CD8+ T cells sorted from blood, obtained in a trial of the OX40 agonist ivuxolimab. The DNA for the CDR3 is TGTGCCAGCAGTTATTTGCAGAACACTGAAGCTTTCTTT. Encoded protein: CASSYLQNTEAFF.